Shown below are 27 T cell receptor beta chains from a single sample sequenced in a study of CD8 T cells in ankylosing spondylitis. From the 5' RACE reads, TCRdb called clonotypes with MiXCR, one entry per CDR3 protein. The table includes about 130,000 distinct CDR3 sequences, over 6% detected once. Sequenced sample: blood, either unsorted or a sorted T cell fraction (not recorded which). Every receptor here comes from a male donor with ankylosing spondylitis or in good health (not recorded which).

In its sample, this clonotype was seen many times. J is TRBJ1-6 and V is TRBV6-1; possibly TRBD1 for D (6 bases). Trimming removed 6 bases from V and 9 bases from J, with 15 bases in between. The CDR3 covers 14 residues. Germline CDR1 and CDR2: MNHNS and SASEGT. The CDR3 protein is CASRSGVGSSPLHF. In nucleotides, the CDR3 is TGTGCCAGCAGGTCAGGGGTTGGGAGTTCACCCCTCCACTTT.

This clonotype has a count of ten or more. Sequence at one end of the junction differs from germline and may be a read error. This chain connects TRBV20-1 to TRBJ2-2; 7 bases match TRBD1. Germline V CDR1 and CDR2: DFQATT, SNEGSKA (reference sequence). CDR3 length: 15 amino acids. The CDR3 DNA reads TGCAGTGCTCAAACCGGGACAGCGAAGACCGGGGAGCTGTTTTTT. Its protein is CSAQTGTAKTGELFF.

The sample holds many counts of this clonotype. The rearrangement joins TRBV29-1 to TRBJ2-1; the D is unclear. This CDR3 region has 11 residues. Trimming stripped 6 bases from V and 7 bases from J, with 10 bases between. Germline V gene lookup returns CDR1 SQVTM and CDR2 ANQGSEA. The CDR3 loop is CSVQWPNEQFF. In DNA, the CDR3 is TGCAGCGTCCAGTGGCCGAATGAGCAGTTCTTC.

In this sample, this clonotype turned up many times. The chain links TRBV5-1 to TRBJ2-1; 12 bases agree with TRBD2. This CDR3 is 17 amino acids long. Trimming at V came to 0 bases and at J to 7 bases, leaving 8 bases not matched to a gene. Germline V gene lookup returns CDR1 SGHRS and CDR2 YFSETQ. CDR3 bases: TGCGCCAGCAGCTTGGTTGGGAGGACTAGCGGGATGAATGAGCAGTTCTTC. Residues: CASSLVGRTSGMNEQFF.

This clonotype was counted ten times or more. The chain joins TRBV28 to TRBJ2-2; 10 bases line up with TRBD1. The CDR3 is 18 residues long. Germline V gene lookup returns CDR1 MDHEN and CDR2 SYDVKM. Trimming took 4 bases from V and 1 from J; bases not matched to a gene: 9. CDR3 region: CASSYPPGQGKNTGELFF. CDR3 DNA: TGTGCCAGCAGTTATCCCCCGGGACAGGGGAAGAACACCGGGGAGCTGTTTTTT.

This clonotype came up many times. The CDR3 bases are TGCGCCAGCAGCCACGGTGGGGGGGACACTGAAGCTTTCTTT. As protein: CASSHGGGDTEAFF. The J gene is TRBJ1-1, the V gene TRBV5-1, with D perhaps TRBD1 (5 bases). The CDR3 is 14 residues long. Germline CDR1 is SGHRS and CDR2 is YFSETQ. The germline V and J ends were trimmed by 4 bases and 3 bases, with 13 bases remaining between them. The full variable domain, with the rest looked up from reference TRBV5-1 and TRBJ1-1, is KAGVTQTPRYLIKTRGQQVTLSCSPISGHRSVSWYQQTPGQGLQFLFEYFSETQRNKGNFPGRFSGRQFSNSRSEMNVSTLELGDSALYLCASSHGGGDTEAFFGQGTRLTVV.

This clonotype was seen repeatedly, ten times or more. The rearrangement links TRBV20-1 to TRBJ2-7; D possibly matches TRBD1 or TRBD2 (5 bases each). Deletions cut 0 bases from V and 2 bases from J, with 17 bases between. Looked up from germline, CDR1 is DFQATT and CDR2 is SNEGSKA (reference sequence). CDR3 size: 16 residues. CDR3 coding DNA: TGCAGTGCTAGAGACCCTGTTCGAGGGGATCCCTACGAGCAGTACTTC. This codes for CSARDPVRGDPYEQYF.

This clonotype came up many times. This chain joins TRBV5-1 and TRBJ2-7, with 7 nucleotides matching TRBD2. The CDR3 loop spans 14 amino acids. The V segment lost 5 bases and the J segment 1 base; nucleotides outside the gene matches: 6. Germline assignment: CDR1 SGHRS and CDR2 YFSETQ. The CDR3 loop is CASSWRGGSYEQYF. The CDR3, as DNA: TGCGCCAGCAGTTGGCGGGGAGGGTCCTACGAGCAGTACTTC.

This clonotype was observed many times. The CDR3 nucleotides read TGTGCCAGCAGTTTAAGGGACGTAGGAGGGAGAGACGAGCAGTACTTC. Its translation is CASSLRDVGGRDEQYF. The chain employs TRBV12-3 or TRBV12-4 and TRBJ2-7; weak D call: TRBD2 (6 bases). V lost 2 bases and J lost 5, with 19 bases in between. This CDR3 has 16 residues.

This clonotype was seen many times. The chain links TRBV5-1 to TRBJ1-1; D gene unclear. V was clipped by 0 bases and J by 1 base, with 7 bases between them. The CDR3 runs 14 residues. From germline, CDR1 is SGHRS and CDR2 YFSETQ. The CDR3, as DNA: TGCGCCAGCAGCTTGGATCGGTCGAACACTGAAGCTTTCTTT. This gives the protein CASSLDRSNTEAFF. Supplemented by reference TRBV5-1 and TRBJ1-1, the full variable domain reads KAGVTQTPRYLIKTRGQQVTLSCSPISGHRSVSWYQQTPGQGLQFLFEYFSETQRNKGNFPGRFSGRQFSNSRSEMNVSTLELGDSALYLCASSLDRSNTEAFFGQGTRLTVV.

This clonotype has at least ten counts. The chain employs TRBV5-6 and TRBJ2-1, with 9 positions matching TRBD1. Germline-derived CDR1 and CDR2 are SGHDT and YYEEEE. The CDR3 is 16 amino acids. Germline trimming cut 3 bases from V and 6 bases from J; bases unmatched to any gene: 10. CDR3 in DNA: TGTGCCAGCAGCTCTTCCGGGACAGGGAGGACCAATGAGCAGTTCTTC. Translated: CASSSSGTGRTNEQFF.

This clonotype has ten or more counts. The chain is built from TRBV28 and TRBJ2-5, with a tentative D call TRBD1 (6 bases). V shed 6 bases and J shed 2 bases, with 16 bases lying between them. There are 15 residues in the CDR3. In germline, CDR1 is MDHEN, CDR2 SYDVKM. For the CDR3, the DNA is TGTGCCAGCAGCATGACCGGGACAAAACAAGAGACCCAGTACTTC. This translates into CASSMTGTKQETQYF.

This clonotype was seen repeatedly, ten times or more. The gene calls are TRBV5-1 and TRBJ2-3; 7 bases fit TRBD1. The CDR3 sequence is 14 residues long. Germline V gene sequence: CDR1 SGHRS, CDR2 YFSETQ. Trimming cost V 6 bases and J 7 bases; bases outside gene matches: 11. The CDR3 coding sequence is TGCGCCAGCATCCCGGGGACAGAATCCCATACGCAGTATTTT. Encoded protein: CASIPGTESHTQYF. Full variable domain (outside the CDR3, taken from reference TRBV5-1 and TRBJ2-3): KAGVTQTPRYLIKTRGQQVTLSCSPISGHRSVSWYQQTPGQGLQFLFEYFSETQRNKGNFPGRFSGRQFSNSRSEMNVSTLELGDSALYLCASIPGTESHTQYFGPGTRLTVL.

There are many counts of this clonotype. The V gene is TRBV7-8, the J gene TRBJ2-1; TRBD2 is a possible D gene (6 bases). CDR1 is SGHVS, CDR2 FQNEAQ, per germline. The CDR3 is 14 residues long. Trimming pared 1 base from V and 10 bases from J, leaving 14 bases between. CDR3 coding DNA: TGTGCCAGCAGCTTAGATGCTAGCGATTACGAGCAGTTCTTC. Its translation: CASSLDASDYEQFF.

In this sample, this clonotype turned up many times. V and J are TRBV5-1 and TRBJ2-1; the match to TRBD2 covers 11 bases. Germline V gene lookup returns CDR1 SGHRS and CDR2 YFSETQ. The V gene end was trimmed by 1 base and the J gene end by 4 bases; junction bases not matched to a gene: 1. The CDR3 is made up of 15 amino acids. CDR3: CASSLSSGRYNEQFF. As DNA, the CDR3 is TGCGCCAGCAGCTTGTCTAGCGGGAGGTACAATGAGCAGTTCTTC. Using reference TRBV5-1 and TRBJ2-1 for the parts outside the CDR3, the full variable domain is KAGVTQTPRYLIKTRGQQVTLSCSPISGHRSVSWYQQTPGQGLQFLFEYFSETQRNKGNFPGRFSGRQFSNSRSEMNVSTLELGDSALYLCASSLSSGRYNEQFFGPGTRLTVL.

CDR3 protein: CASSDRELFF. The CDR3 DNA follows: TGTGCCAGTTCGGACCGGGAGCTGTTTTTT. The chain carries TRBV12-3 or TRBV12-4 and TRBJ2-2; D not resolved. V lost 9 bases and J lost 9, with 8 bases in between. CDR3 length equals 10 residues.

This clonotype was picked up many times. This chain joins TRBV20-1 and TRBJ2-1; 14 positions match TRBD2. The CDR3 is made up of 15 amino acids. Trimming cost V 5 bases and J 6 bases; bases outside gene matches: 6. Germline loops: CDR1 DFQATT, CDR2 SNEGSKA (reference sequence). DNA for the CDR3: TGCAGTGCTGCCCTAGGACTAGCGGGAGGCAATGAGCAGTTCTTC. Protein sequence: CSAALGLAGGNEQFF.

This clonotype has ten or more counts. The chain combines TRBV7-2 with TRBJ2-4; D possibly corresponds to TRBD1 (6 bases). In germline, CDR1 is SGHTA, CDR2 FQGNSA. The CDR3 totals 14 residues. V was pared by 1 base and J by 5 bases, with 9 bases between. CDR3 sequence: CASSLGQAQNIQYF. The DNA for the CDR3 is TGTGCCAGCAGCTTAGGACAGGCCCAAAACATTCAGTACTTC.

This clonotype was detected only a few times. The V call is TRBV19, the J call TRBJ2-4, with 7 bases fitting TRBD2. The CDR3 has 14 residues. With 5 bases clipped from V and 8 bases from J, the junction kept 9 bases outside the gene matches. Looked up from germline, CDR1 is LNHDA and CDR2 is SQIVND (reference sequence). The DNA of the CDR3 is TGTGCCAGTAGTCCGCCGGGGGGAGGATACATTCAGTACTTC. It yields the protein CASSPPGGGYIQYF.

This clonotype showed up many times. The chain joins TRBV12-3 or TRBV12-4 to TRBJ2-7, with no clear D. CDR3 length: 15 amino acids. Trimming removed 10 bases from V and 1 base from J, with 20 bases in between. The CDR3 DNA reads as TGTGCCACCGCCCGTGAAGACATGAGTTCCTACGAGCAGTACTTC. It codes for CATAREDMSSYEQYF.

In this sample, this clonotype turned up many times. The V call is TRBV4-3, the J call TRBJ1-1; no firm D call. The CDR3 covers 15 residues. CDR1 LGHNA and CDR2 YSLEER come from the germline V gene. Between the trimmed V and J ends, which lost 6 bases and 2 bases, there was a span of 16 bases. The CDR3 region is CASRHSSTSNTEAFF. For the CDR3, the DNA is TGCGCCAGCAGACATTCATCCACCTCTAACACTGAAGCTTTCTTT.

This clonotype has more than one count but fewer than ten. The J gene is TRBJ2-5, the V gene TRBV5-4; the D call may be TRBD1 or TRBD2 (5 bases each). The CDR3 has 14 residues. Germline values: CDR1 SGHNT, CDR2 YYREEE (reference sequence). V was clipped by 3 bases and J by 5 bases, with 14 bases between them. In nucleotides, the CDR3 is TGTGCCAGCAGCTCCTCAGGGACGGGTGAGACCCAGTACTTC. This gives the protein CASSSSGTGETQYF.

CDR3 DNA: TGTGCCAGCTCACCGACTAGCGGGGTAGAGCAGTACTTC. It translates to CASSPTSGVEQYF. The chain employs TRBV18 and TRBJ2-7; 11 bases fit TRBD2. The CDR3 spans 13 residues. V shed 3 bases and J 7 bases; nucleotides not matched to a gene: 2. Germline V gene sequence: CDR1 KGHSH, CDR2 LQKENI.

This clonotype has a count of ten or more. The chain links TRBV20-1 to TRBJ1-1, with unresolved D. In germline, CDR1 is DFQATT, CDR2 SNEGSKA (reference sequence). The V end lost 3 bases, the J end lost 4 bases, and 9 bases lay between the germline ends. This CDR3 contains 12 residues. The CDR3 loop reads CSASAAATEAFF. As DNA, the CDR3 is TGCAGTGCTAGTGCCGCGGCCACTGAAGCTTTCTTT.

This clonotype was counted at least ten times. The CDR3 loop is CAWSPGYEQFF. The CDR3 DNA follows: TGTGCCTGGAGTCCTGGTTATGAGCAGTTCTTC. This chain joins TRBV30 and TRBJ2-1; D ambiguous. The germline gives CDR1 GTSNPN, CDR2 SVGIG (reference sequence). The CDR3 is 11 amino acids. Trimming left V 2 bases short and J 8 bases short, with 7 bases between.

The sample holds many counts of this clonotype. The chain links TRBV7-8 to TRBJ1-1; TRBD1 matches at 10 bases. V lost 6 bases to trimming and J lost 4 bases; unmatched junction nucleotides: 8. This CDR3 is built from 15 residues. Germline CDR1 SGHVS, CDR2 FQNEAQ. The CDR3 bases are TGTGCCAGCAGAGGGGACAGGGGATTGCGCACTGAAGCTTTCTTT. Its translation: CASRGDRGLRTEAFF.

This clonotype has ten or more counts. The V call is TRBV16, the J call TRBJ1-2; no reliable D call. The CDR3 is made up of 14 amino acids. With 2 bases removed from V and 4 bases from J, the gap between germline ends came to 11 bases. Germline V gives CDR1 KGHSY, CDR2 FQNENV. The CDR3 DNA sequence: TGTGCCAGCAGCCAACGGAGAGGAATCTATGGCTACACCTTC. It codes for CASSQRRGIYGYTF.